This T cell receptor (beta chain) is drawn from a study of blood T cells in healthy people across ages. V was clipped by 5 bases and J by 7 bases, with 15 bases between them. The germline CDR1 and CDR2 sequences are SNHLY and FYNNEI. CDR3 length equals 15 residues. Only a few counts were recorded for this clonotype. For the second PCR, which ran for roughly 7 to 11 cycles, a sample-barcoded 5' primer and a J-beta primer mix were used. Every cDNA molecule carried a tag from a template-switch adaptor bearing 12 random nucleotides. TCRdb itself ran the 5' RACE reads through MiXCR, one entry per CDR3 protein. Counted here are about 1.7 million distinct CDR3 sequences, about 28% occurring once; the ten biggest clones make up 7.7%.

The sequence came from a woman aged 25 to 45 in good health. What was sequenced was blood. The J gene is TRBJ1-6, the V gene TRBV2, with D perhaps TRBD1 (5 bases). This chain's CDR3 is CASSPITHRNSPLHF. CDR3 bases: TGTGCCAGCAGTCCTATCACCCACAGGAATTCACCCCTCCACTTT.